The 7 T cell receptor beta chains presented below share a single source sample, sequenced in a study of T cell clonality in common variable immunodeficiency. Whole-study results and caveats: Reportedly, TCR beta sequences from common variable immunodeficiency showed fewer deletions and N-nucleotide insertions.

Assay used: immunoSEQ multiplex PCR; TCRdb lists only in-frame clones, some missing. The sample was found to contain about 12,000 clones, and every one recurs. The antigens of these receptors remain unknown. The sequencing sample was made of peripheral blood mononuclear cells. These receptors were obtained from a human donor with common variable immunodeficiency.

This clone came up a few times. The CDR3 end lies 3 residues beyond the end of the read and is filled in from the germline J gene. At the DNA level, this CDR3 is encoded by other sequences in the same sample as well. The chain is built from TRBV19 and TRBJ2-7, with TRBD1 matching over 9 bases. CDR3 length: 17 residues. Germline V CDR1 and CDR2: LNHDA, SQIVND (reference sequence). J was trimmed by 3 bases and V by 2 bases; bases with no gene match: 11. The CDR3 loop is CASSITGQGGAGYEQYF. The CDR3 bases that were read are TGTGCCAGTAGTATAACGGGACAGGGAGGGGCGGGCTACGAG.

Incomplete CDR3 DNA: TGTGCCAGCTCACCGGTGGGACTAGCGGGGGGACTAAACATT. Protein sequence: CASSPVGLAGGLNI. The whole CDR3 region reads CASSPVGLAGGLNIQYF. The J gene is TRBJ2-4, the V gene TRBV18; 15 positions match TRBD2. The missing CDR3 end, 3 residues past where the read stops, is filled in from the germline J gene. The trim removed 3 bases at V and 6 bases at J, leaving 6 bases unmatched. The CDR3 loop spans 17 amino acids. The germline V gene encodes CDR1 KGHSH and CDR2 LQKENI.

Details on this clone: The CDR3 end falls 3 residues outside the read, so it is completed with the germline J gene. The chain couples TRBV18 to TRBJ1-5, with no clear D. The V and J ends lost 5 bases and 4 bases respectively, with 12 bases between them. The germline CDR1 and CDR2 sequences are KGHSH and LQKENI. The CDR3 sequence is 14 residues long. This chain's CDR3 is CASSSAKNNQPQHF. CDR3 bases read: TGTGCCAGCTCATCAGCGAAGAATAATCAGCCC.

This clone was found a few times. The observed sequence ends 3 residues before the CDR3 terminus, with the missing tail filled in from the germline J gene. The V call is TRBV6-2 or TRBV6-3, the J call TRBJ2-7, with TRBD2 identical over 11 bases. Trimming took 4 bases from V and 4 from J; bases not matched to a gene: 6. CDR3 length: 15 amino acids. Germline V lookup: CDR1 MNHEY, CDR2 SVGEGT. CDR3 in amino acids: CASSSSSGGLYEQYF. Partial CDR3 DNA: TGTGCCAGCAGTTCCTCTAGCGGGGGGCTTTACGAG.

In its sample, this clone is medium-sized (0.01 to 0.1%). The read stops 3 residues short of the end of the CDR3; the missing end is completed from the germline J gene. This chain connects TRBV4-1 to TRBJ2-3; weak D call: TRBD1 (6 bases). In germline, CDR1 is MGHRA, CDR2 YSYEKL. V lost 0 bases and J lost 1, with 11 bases in between. The CDR3 length is 16 residues. The DNA read from the CDR3 is TGCGCCAGCAGCCAAGACAGGGGCGAGGGCACAGATACG. Translated: CASSQDRGEGTDT. The full-length CDR3 reads as CASSQDRGEGTDTQYF.

This clone appeared a few times. The sequenced CDR3 bases are TGTGCCAGCTCACCAGGCCTAGCGGGGAACGACTACGAG. Translating it yields CASSPGLAGNDYE. The complete CDR3 reads CASSPGLAGNDYEQYF. This rearrangement joins TRBV18 to TRBJ2-7; 9 nucleotides align to TRBD2. The sequenced fragment ends 3 residues before the CDR3 boundary, so the rest is inferred from the germline J gene. CDR3 length equals 16 residues. The junction had 8 bases not matched to a gene; V was cut back by 2 bases and J by 3 bases. Looked up from germline, CDR1 is KGHSH and CDR2 is LQKENI.

This clone was detected a few times. From the germline J gene comes the end of the CDR3, since the read stops 3 residues before it. This chain links TRBV2 with TRBJ1-1; 8 bases align to TRBD1. With 8 bases clipped from V and 2 bases from J, the junction kept 4 bases outside the gene matches. This CDR3 is built from 13 residues. Per germline, CDR1 SNHLY and CDR2 FYNNEI. This chain's CDR3 is CASCRGLNTEAFF. The sequenced CDR3 bases are TGTGCCAGCTGCAGGGGGCTTAACACTGAA.